This T cell receptor beta chain originates from a study of neurological immune-mediated disorders. TCRdb analysed the 5' RACE reads with MiXCR anew, one entry per CDR3 protein. Altogether over 35,000 distinct CDR3 sequences are present, 2.5% being singletons, with the ten largest covering about 12%. This clonotype was recorded at least ten times. The CDR3 totals 17 residues. Germline V gene data show CDR1 as SGHAT and CDR2 as FQNNGV. V lost 5 bases and J lost 3, with 23 bases in between. The sequence was obtained from a man aged 25 to 40 with multiple sclerosis. The gene calls are TRBV11-2 and TRBJ2-7; a possible D gene is TRBD1 (7 bases). The specimen sequenced was PBMCs. The CDR3 loop is CASSPSGRGQLGYEQYF. The CDR3 region has the DNA TGTGCCAGCAGCCCATCTGGGCGGGGACAGTTGGGCTACGAGCAGTACTTC.